This TCR beta chain was observed in a study of shared clonotypes between healthy human individuals. Notes on this clone: As yet, its antigen is unknown.

This table comes from immunoSEQ multiplex PCR, and its TCRdb copy is limited to in-frame clones, with some not included. Among approximately 2.5 million clones listed, 85% to 95% were seen once. Study-level findings and limits: Sequencing depth was a factor that was expected to affect clonotype sharing among donors.

CDR3 length: 13 amino acids. With 7 bases removed from V and 3 bases from J, the gap between germline ends came to 9 bases. The germline V gene has CDR1 SGHVS and CDR2 FNYEAQ. The source of this sequence is a man aged 18-30 years in good health. Sequencing was done on a sample of naive CD4+ T cells sorted from blood. Subset described: CD45RA+ positively selected. V gene TRBV7-6 combines with J gene TRBJ2-2; D call uncertain. CDR3 region: CASIHPHTGELFF. CDR3 DNA sequence: TGTGCCAGCATCCATCCTCACACCGGGGAGCTGTTTTTT.